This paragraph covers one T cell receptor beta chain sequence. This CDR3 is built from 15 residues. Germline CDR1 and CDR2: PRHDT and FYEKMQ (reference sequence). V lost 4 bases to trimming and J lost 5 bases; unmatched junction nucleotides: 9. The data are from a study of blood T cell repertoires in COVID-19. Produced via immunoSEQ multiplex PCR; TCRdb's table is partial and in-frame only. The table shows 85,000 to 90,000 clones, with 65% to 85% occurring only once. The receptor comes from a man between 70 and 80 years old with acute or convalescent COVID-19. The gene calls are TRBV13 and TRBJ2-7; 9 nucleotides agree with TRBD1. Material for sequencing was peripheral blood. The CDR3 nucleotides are TGTGCCAGCAGCTCAGCGGGACAGGGCGGCAACGAGCAGTACTTC. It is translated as CASSSAGQGGNEQYF.